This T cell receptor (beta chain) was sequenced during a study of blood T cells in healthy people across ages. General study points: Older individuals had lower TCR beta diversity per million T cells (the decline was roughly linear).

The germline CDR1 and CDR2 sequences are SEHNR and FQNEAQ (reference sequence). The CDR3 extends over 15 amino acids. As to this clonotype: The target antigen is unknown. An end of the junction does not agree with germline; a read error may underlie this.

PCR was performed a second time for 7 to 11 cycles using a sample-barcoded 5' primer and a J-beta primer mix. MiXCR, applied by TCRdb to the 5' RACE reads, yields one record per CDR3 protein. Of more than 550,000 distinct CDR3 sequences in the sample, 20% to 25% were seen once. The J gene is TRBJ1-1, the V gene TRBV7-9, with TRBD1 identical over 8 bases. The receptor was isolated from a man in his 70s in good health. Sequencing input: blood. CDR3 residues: CASSYRTGTNAEAFF. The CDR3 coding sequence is TGTGCCAGCAGCTACCGGACAGGGACGAACGCTGAAGCTTTCTTT.